This T cell receptor beta chain was identified during a study of cytomegalovirus exposure and HLA in healthy donors. Germline V lookup: CDR1 LNHDA, CDR2 SQIVND (reference sequence). Trimming left V 7 bases short and J 4 bases short, with 13 bases between. This CDR3 has 13 amino acids. Profiled with immunoSEQ multiplex PCR; TCRdb holds only in-frame clones, not every one. The table lists about 190,000 clones, more than 70% of them singletons, with more than 1.4% in the top ten. This chain connects TRBV19 to TRBJ1-1, with no clear D. The sequencing sample was made of PBMCs. The clonotype comes from a woman aged 18-29 years in good health and CMV-seronegative. The CDR3 DNA follows: TGTGCCAGTACCGATAGACGGAGCACTGAAGCTTTCTTT. Protein sequence: CASTDRRSTEAFF.